The 30 T cell receptor beta chains presented below share a single source sample, sequenced in a study of blood T cells in healthy people across ages. Sample-barcoded 5' priming and a J-beta primer mix drove a second PCR of roughly 7 to 11 cycles. One entry per CDR3 protein results from TCRdb running MiXCR on the 5' RACE reads. The data show over a million distinct CDR3 sequences, around 25% seen once. The same specimen was also included in a second study, on T cells of mothers and their children.

Sequenced: blood. These receptors originate from a girl aged 2-15 years in good health.

This clonotype has only a few counts. Compared with germline, one end of the junction differs, possibly owing to a read error. This chain joins TRBV7-2 and TRBJ1-4, with D perhaps TRBD1 (5 bases). The length of the CDR3 is 13 residues. Germline-derived CDR1 and CDR2 are SGHTA and FQGNSA. The CDR3 bases are TGTGCCAGCAGCAAAGGGGATCTGGAAAAACTGCTTTTT. It translates to CASSKGDLEKLLF.

In this sample, this clonotype turned up many times. The chain employs TRBV7-8 and TRBJ2-2; tentatively, D is TRBD1 (5 bases). This CDR3 spans 17 amino acids. CDR1 and CDR2 (germline): SGHVS, FQNEAQ. V shed 1 base and J shed 2 bases, with 14 bases lying between them. The CDR3 coding sequence is TGTGCCAGCAGCTTAGTCTTTGGCCAGGGTAACACCGGGGAGCTGTTTTTT. This sequence encodes CASSLVFGQGNTGELFF.

This sequence joins TRBV28 and TRBJ1-2; unclear D gene. This CDR3 spans 13 amino acids. Trimming cost V 6 bases and J 6 bases, with 14 bases left between them. Germline CDR1 and CDR2: MDHEN and SYDVKM. CDR3 sequence (DNA): TGTGCCAGCAGAATCACCACTAAAAATGGCTACACCTTC. Translated, it gives CASRITTKNGYTF.

The sample holds a few counts of this clonotype. The chain couples TRBV5-1 to TRBJ2-1, with 7 positions matching TRBD1. The germline CDR1 and CDR2 sequences are SGHRS and YFSETQ. The V segment lost 2 bases and the J segment 6 bases; nucleotides outside the gene matches: 8. The CDR3 is made up of 15 amino acids. The CDR3 DNA sequence: TGCGCCAGCAGCTTTGCGGTCCCAGGGGGCAATGAGCAGTTCTTC. Translating it yields CASSFAVPGGNEQFF.

This clonotype occurred a few times. V and J are TRBV6-5 and TRBJ1-3; 7 bases are a match to TRBD1. Germline loops: CDR1 MNHEY, CDR2 SVGAGI. This CDR3 region has 15 residues. The V and J ends lost 5 bases and 0 bases, in that order; junction bases with no gene match: 4. The CDR3 reads CASSRGQASGNTIYF. The DNA for the CDR3 is TGTGCCAGCAGTCGAGGACAGGCCTCTGGAAACACCATATATTTT.

This clonotype occurred a few times. The chain carries TRBV11-2 and TRBJ1-4; D is unresolved. Germline-derived CDR1 and CDR2 are SGHAT and FQNNGV. The ends were cut back, 3 bases at V and 8 bases at J, with 4 bases in the middle. This CDR3 spans 11 amino acids. CDR3 nucleotide sequence: TGTGCCAGCAGCTTTCGGGAAAAACTGTTTTTT. It is translated as CASSFREKLFF.

This CDR3 reads CASRLGAYGYTF. CDR3 DNA: TGCGCCAGCAGGCTCGGGGCTTATGGCTACACCTTC. The V and J genes are TRBV5-1 and TRBJ1-2, with D possibly TRBD1 on 5 matching bases. CDR3 length equals 12 residues. Per germline, CDR1 SGHRS and CDR2 YFSETQ. The germline V and J ends were trimmed by 5 bases and 5 bases, with 10 bases remaining between them.

This clonotype was observed a few times. The chain links TRBV7-3 to TRBJ2-1; 9 bases agree with TRBD2. Germline V gene lookup returns CDR1 SGHTA and CDR2 FQGTGA. V was pared by 5 bases and J by 3 bases, with 8 bases of the junction left unmatched. The CDR3 totals 16 residues. CDR3 loop: CASSPIPSGVYNEQFF. CDR3 nucleotides: TGTGCCAGCAGCCCGATCCCTAGCGGGGTCTACAATGAGCAGTTCTTC. The entire variable domain, with the rest obtained from reference TRBV7-3 and TRBJ2-1, is as follows: GAGVSQTPSNKVTEKGKYVELRCDPISGHTALYWYRQSLGQGPEFLIYFQGTGAADDSGLPNDRFFAVRPEGSVSTLKIQRTERGDSAVYLCASSPIPSGVYNEQFFGPGTRLTVL.

The table lists this clonotype with a few counts. The chain employs TRBV6-6 and TRBJ2-3, with 8 nucleotides matching TRBD2. Trimming removed 2 bases from V and 2 bases from J; junction bases left unmatched: 9. The CDR3 runs 17 residues. Germline loops: CDR1 MNHNY, CDR2 SVGAGI (reference sequence). In DNA, the CDR3 is TGTGCCAGCAGTTACCCGTGGCGGGGGGCCCTCACAGATACGCAGTATTTT. The encoded protein is CASSYPWRGALTDTQYF.

This chain joins TRBV9 and TRBJ2-5; TRBD1 is a possible D gene (6 bases). The J call may not be correct, given that the DNA end is closer to TRBJ2-7. The length of the CDR3 is 14 residues. Germline CDR1 reads SGDLS; CDR2 reads YYNGEE. The CDR3 sequence is CASSVDRNPYEQYF. DNA of the CDR3: TGTGCCAGCAGCGTCGACAGGAATCCCTACGAGCAGTACTTC.

This clonotype was seen a few times. The chain has TRBV15 and TRBJ2-7; the D gene is possibly TRBD1 (5 bases). The CDR3 spans 13 residues. V lost 8 bases and J 2 bases, leaving 13 bases between the germline ends. Per germline, CDR1 LNHNV and CDR2 YYDKDF (reference sequence). The CDR3, as DNA: TGTGCCACCTCCTTGGCAGGGCCCTACGAGCAGTACTTC. Translating it yields CATSLAGPYEQYF.

The chain is built from TRBV7-9 and TRBJ1-1; the D is unclear. The V end lost 8 bases, the J end lost 1 base, and 11 bases lay between the germline ends. The CDR3 is 13 residues long. Germline CDR1 and CDR2: SEHNR and FQNEAQ (reference sequence). The CDR3 DNA follows: TGTGCCAGCGGCTCTGGTCCGAACACTGAAGCTTTCTTT. Protein: CASGSGPNTEAFF.

This clonotype has only a few counts. The chain joins TRBV7-6 to TRBJ1-1, with TRBD1 identical over 8 bases. CDR3 length: 14 residues. The V gene's germline CDR1 is SGHVS and CDR2 FNYEAQ. V dropped 6 bases and J dropped 8; count of bases not matched to a gene: 11. Here the CDR3 DNA reads TGTGCCAGCAGGCGGGGACAGGATTTATCCGAAGCTTTCTTT. Amino acid sequence: CASRRGQDLSEAFF.

This clonotype was seen more than once but under ten times. The chain couples TRBV7-2 to TRBJ1-5; the D gene is possibly TRBD1 (5 bases). Germline-derived CDR1 and CDR2 are SGHTA and FQGNSA. Trimming pared 0 bases from V and 5 bases from J, leaving 11 bases between. CDR3 length: 15 residues. The CDR3 reads CASSLAGPGYQPQHF. Written as DNA, the CDR3 is TGTGCCAGCAGCTTAGCTGGCCCAGGGTATCAGCCCCAGCATTTT.

Only a few counts were recorded for this clonotype. The rearrangement joins TRBV6-2 or TRBV6-3 to TRBJ2-1; TRBD2 aligns across 8 bases. The J call is in doubt because the DNA end fits TRBJ2-7 better. Per germline, CDR1 MNHEY and CDR2 SVGEGT. The CDR3 spans 14 residues. The DNA of the CDR3 is TGTGCCAGCGGGAGCCTTGCGGGGGGAGACGAGCAGTACTTC. This codes for CASGSLAGGDEQYF.

The chain combines TRBV20-1 with TRBJ2-4; perhaps D is TRBD1 or TRBD2 (5 bases each). CDR3 length equals 12 residues. The germline V gene has CDR1 DFQATT and CDR2 SNEGSKA (reference sequence). V gave up 6 bases and J gave up 9 bases, with 15 bases separating them. The CDR3 loop reads CSATGTPSIQYF. The CDR3 nucleotides are TGCAGTGCGACCGGGACCCCGTCCATTCAGTACTTC.

The CDR3 region is CSVSKTGTYEQYF. The DNA for the CDR3 is TGCAGCGTCTCTAAGACAGGGACCTACGAGCAGTACTTC. This chain links TRBV29-1 with TRBJ2-7; 7 bases are shared with TRBD1. Trimming cost V 6 bases and J 2 bases; bases outside gene matches: 7. Germline V gene data show CDR1 as SQVTM and CDR2 as ANQGSEA. The CDR3 contains 13 residues.

A remark on this clonotype: Lacking the conserved final phenylalanine or tryptophan, this CDR3 likely reflects a read error. The gene calls are TRBV12-3 or TRBV12-4 and TRBJ1-2; D is perhaps TRBD1 (5 bases). CDR3 size: 13 residues. The V end was cut by 3 bases, the J end by 7 bases, with 12 bases between. The CDR3 loop reads CASSFASDSGYTL. Here the CDR3 DNA reads TGTGCCAGCAGTTTCGCTTCAGACAGTGGCTACACCCTC.

This clonotype was seen a handful of times. This chain links TRBV20-1 with TRBJ2-1, with 9 bases matching TRBD1. This CDR3 is built from 16 residues. Germline V gene lookup returns CDR1 DFQATT and CDR2 SNEGSKA (reference sequence). V shed 0 bases and J 7 bases; nucleotides not matched to a gene: 10. DNA for the CDR3: TGCAGTGCTAGAGATCTACAGGGGGCTTTGTTGAATGAGCAGTTCTTC. It yields the protein CSARDLQGALLNEQFF.

This chain connects TRBV20-1 to TRBJ1-1; 9 bases align to TRBD1. Germline CDR1 and CDR2: DFQATT and SNEGSKA (reference sequence). The CDR3 contains 14 residues. With V trimmed by 5 bases and J by 3 bases, 7 bases remained unmatched. This CDR3 is CSAPAQGAYTEAFF. The CDR3, as DNA: TGCAGTGCTCCCGCACAGGGGGCGTACACTGAAGCTTTCTTT.

The rearrangement joins TRBV6-2 or TRBV6-3 to TRBJ2-7; D is ambiguous. The CDR3 has 15 residues. Trimming pared 2 bases from V and 3 bases from J, leaving 14 bases between. From germline, CDR1 is MNHEY and CDR2 SVGEGT. The CDR3 DNA reads TGTGCCAGCAGTTACGACAACGGGCCCTTCTACGAGCAGTACTTC. Amino acid sequence: CASSYDNGPFYEQYF.

The V call is TRBV7-6, the J call TRBJ2-7; 7 positions agree with TRBD1. The DNA end is a closer match to TRBJ2-5, so the J assignment may be wrong. The CDR3 contains 13 residues. Germline CDR1 is SGHVS and CDR2 is FNYEAQ. The CDR3 DNA reads as TGTGCCAGCAGCTTCGGGACAGCAGAGACCCAGTACTTC. Amino acid sequence: CASSFGTAETQYF.

This clonotype was detected a few times. V gene TRBV2 combines with J gene TRBJ2-1; D call uncertain. The V end was cut by 4 bases, the J end by 4 bases, with 5 bases between. The V gene's germline CDR1 is SNHLY and CDR2 FYNNEI. This CDR3 has 12 residues. The CDR3 sequence is CASSGFYNEQFF. CDR3 nucleotides: TGTGCCAGCAGTGGTTTTTACAATGAGCAGTTCTTC.

This clonotype was counted a few times. The gene calls are TRBV5-1 and TRBJ2-3; the D is unclear. The CDR3 runs to 14 residues. V dropped 3 bases and J dropped 4 bases, with 12 bases sitting between them. The germline gives CDR1 SGHRS, CDR2 YFSETQ. DNA for the CDR3: TGCGCCAGCAGCTCTGATCGCTACTCAGATACGCAGTATTTT. It is translated as CASSSDRYSDTQYF.

In this sample, this clonotype turned up a few times. The CDR3 nucleotides are TGTGCCAGCAGCGTGACAGGGGTAGGGTCACCCCTCCACTTT. This encodes CASSVTGVGSPLHF. J is TRBJ1-6 and V is TRBV9; the match to TRBD1 covers 8 bases. The CDR3 consists of 14 residues. Germline loops: CDR1 SGDLS, CDR2 YYNGEE. V lost 2 bases to trimming and J lost 10 bases; unmatched junction nucleotides: 5.

This clonotype has a handful of counts. The chain carries TRBV20-1 and TRBJ1-3; D uncertain. The CDR3 is made up of 12 amino acids. Between the trimmed V and J ends, which lost 5 bases and 2 bases, there was a span of 7 bases. The germline CDR1 and CDR2 sequences are DFQATT and SNEGSKA (reference sequence). CDR3 sequence: CSASQTGNTIYF. In nucleotides, the CDR3 is TGCAGTGCTTCCCAGACTGGAAACACCATATATTTT.

This clonotype has a handful of counts. The chain couples TRBV6-5 to TRBJ2-2, with 8 nucleotides matching TRBD2. The CDR3 is 17 amino acids. Trimming at V came to 0 bases and at J to 4 bases, leaving 7 bases not matched to a gene. Germline CDR1 and CDR2: MNHEY and SVGAGI. The CDR3 loop reads CASSYSRRGGSTGELFF. The CDR3 coding sequence is TGTGCCAGCAGTTACTCCCGTCGGGGGGGATCCACCGGGGAGCTGTTTTTT.

The V gene is TRBV7-2, the J gene TRBJ1-3; D is unresolved. Per germline, CDR1 SGHTA and CDR2 FQGNSA. The CDR3 is 13 amino acids. Trimming removed 5 bases at V and 2 bases at J, with 7 bases between. The CDR3: CASSPQPGNTIYF. CDR3 nucleotide sequence: TGTGCCAGCAGCCCACAGCCTGGAAACACCATATATTTT.

A few counts support this clonotype. The chain employs TRBV14 and TRBJ2-7; TRBD2 matches at 7 bases. Unmatched junction bases numbered 11, after V lost 4 bases and J lost 2 bases. Germline-derived CDR1 and CDR2 are SGHDN and FVKESK. The CDR3 spans 16 residues. The CDR3 loop is CASSPTLMAGAYEQYF. As DNA, the CDR3 is TGTGCCAGCAGCCCAACACTAATGGCGGGGGCCTACGAGCAGTACTTC.

The chain has TRBV15 and TRBJ2-5, with TRBD1 matching over 9 bases. Germline CDR1 is LNHNV and CDR2 is YYDKDF (reference sequence). This CDR3 is built from 14 residues. V lost 8 bases to trimming and J lost 5 bases; unmatched junction nucleotides: 9. CDR3: CATAGTGRRETQYF. The CDR3 nucleotides are TGTGCCACCGCCGGGACAGGGAGAAGGGAGACCCAGTACTTC.